This is a list of T cell receptor beta chains from one sample in a study of OX40 agonist ivuxolimab in advanced cancers. Measured with immunoSEQ multiplex PCR; TCRdb has only the in-frame clones, and not every one. The profile shows around 44,000 clones, approximately 80% of them singletons. The sequenced sample was CD4+ or CD8+ T cells sorted from blood, obtained in a trial of the OX40 agonist ivuxolimab. The receptor source for this set is an adult with an advanced solid tumor such as melanoma, head and neck, liver or kidney cancer. The CDR3 runs from the conserved cysteine through the conserved F or W. A D gene is named only where the DNA matches it firmly. The size field is filled for only some rows; it gives once, few, many or a size class.

v_call	clone_size	j_call	d_call	cdr3_aa	cdr3_nt
TRBV19	once	TRBJ1-2	TRBD1	CASSKRTGYGYTF	TGTGCCAGTAGTAAACGGACAGGGTATGGCTACACCTTC
TRBV7-3	-	TRBJ2-5	TRBD2	CASSMGLAGGETQYF	TGTGCCAGCAGCATGGGACTAGCTGGAGGAGAGACCCAGTACTTC
TRBV29-1	once	TRBJ1-2	-	CSVLLAGLSYGYTF	TGCAGCGTCCTCTTGGCGGGACTGAGCTATGGCTACACCTTC
TRBV6-5	once	TRBJ2-7	TRBD2	CASSYRSGSSYEQYF	TGTGCCAGCAGTTACCGTAGCGGGAGTTCGTACGAGCAGTACTTC
TRBV4-3	-	TRBJ2-1	TRBD2	CASSQERTSDEQFF	TGCGCCAGCAGCCAGGAAAGGACTAGCGATGAGCAGTTCTTC
TRBV5-1	-	TRBJ2-2	-	CASSLGLGNANTGELFF	TGCGCCAGCAGCTTGGGACTAGGCAACGCGAACACCGGGGAGCTGTTTTTT
TRBV30	-	TRBJ2-5	-	CAWNLGGARAETQYF	TGTGCCTGGAATTTGGGGGGGGCGAGGGCAGAGACCCAGTACTTC
TRBV15	-	TRBJ1-1	TRBD1	CATSRGIQGVNTEAFF	TGTGCCACCAGCAGAGGAATACAGGGGGTAAACACTGAAGCTTTCTTT
TRBV11-2	-	TRBJ2-7	-	CASSHPPLQGLYEQYF	TGTGCCAGCAGCCACCCACCTTTACAGGGACTCTACGAGCAGTACTTC
TRBV5-1	-	TRBJ1-5	-	CASSQQGGNQPQHF	TGCGCCAGCAGCCAACAGGGAGGCAATCAGCCCCAGCATTTT
TRBV7-9	-	TRBJ2-2	TRBD2	CASRSGANTGELFF	TGTGCCAGCAGAAGCGGGGCGAACACCGGGGAGCTGTTTTTT
TRBV5-1	-	TRBJ1-2	-	CASSLGTPEAYGYTF	TGCGCCAGCAGCTTGGGAACCCCAGAAGCCTATGGCTACACCTTC
TRBV18	-	TRBJ1-5	-	CASSPGRGGYQPQHF	TGTGCCAGCTCACCGGGCCGAGGTGGTTATCAGCCCCAGCATTTT
TRBV30	-	TRBJ1-2	-	CAWSPQGRPYGYTF	TGTGCCTGGAGTCCCCAGGGACGCCCCTATGGCTACACCTTC
TRBV7-7	-	TRBJ2-5	TRBD1	CASSPGQGSQETQYF	TGTGCTAGCAGCCCGGGACAGGGGTCCCAAGAGACCCAGTACTTC
TRBV5-5	once	TRBJ2-7	TRBD2	CASSYTGTNSYEQYF	TGTGCCAGCAGCTACACCGGGACTAACTCCTACGAGCAGTACTTC
TRBV6-5	-	TRBJ2-1	TRBD2	CASSKGLEGNEQFF	TGTGCCAGCAGTAAGGGACTAGAGGGCAATGAGCAGTTCTTC
TRBV5-1	-	TRBJ2-2	TRBD1	CASSKGQGAKTGELFF	TGCGCCAGCAGCAAGGGACAGGGGGCGAAAACCGGGGAGCTGTTTTTT
TRBV5-1	-	TRBJ1-1	-	CASSSQTGNTEAFF	TGCGCCAGCAGCTCCCAGACGGGGAACACTGAAGCTTTCTTT
TRBV7-9	-	TRBJ1-2	-	CASSFENYGYTF	TGTGCCAGCAGCTTTGAAAACTATGGCTACACCTTC
TRBV5-1	-	TRBJ1-2	TRBD1	CASSFSGQSNYGYTF	TGCGCCAGCAGCTTCTCGGGACAGTCTAACTATGGCTACACCTTC
TRBV6-5	-	TRBJ2-7	TRBD2	CASSAGRDGSYEQYF	TGTGCCAGCAGTGCTGGGAGGGACGGCTCCTACGAGCAGTACTTC
TRBV5-1	-	TRBJ2-1	TRBD1	CASSLGQGSVNEQFF	TGCGCCAGCAGCTTAGGACAGGGTAGTGTGAATGAGCAGTTCTTC
TRBV28	-	TRBJ1-2	-	CASRPPANYGYTF	TGTGCCAGCAGGCCACCGGCTAACTATGGCTACACCTTC
TRBV28	-	TRBJ1-2	TRBD1	CASSWTGVTYGYTF	TGTGCCAGCAGTTGGACAGGGGTTACATATGGCTACACCTTC
TRBV5-1	once	TRBJ1-6	-	CASSPSPGYNSPLHF	TGCGCCAGCAGCCCTAGTCCCGGCTATAATTCACCCCTCCACTTT
TRBV30	-	TRBJ2-3	-	CAWSVGLGVTDTQYF	TGTGCCTGGAGTGTCGGCCTCGGAGTTACAGATACGCAGTATTTT
TRBV18	-	TRBJ1-4	-	CASSPDSLNEKLFF	TGTGCCAGCTCACCGGACAGTCTCAATGAAAAACTGTTTTTT
TRBV6-6	-	TRBJ1-2	TRBD1	CASSLEQGVRYTF	TGTGCCAGCAGTTTGGAACAGGGGGTCCGCTACACCTTC
TRBV7-9	-	TRBJ1-5	-	CASSSNANQPQHF	TGTGCCAGCAGCTCGAACGCCAATCAGCCCCAGCATTTT
TRBV7-9	-	TRBJ2-3	TRBD2	CASGTSGTDTQYF	TGTGCCAGCGGGACTAGCGGGACGGATACGCAGTATTTT
TRBV5-1	-	TRBJ1-2	-	CASSLTGPEGYTF	TGCGCCAGCAGCTTAACAGGGCCTGAGGGCTACACCTTT
TRBV28	-	TRBJ1-2	TRBD1	CASSYGQGIGYTF	TGTGCCAGCAGTTACGGACAGGGAATCGGCTACACCTTC
TRBV5-1	-	TRBJ2-2	TRBD1	CASSLRTGSGPGELFF	TGCGCCAGCAGCTTGAGGACAGGGTCGGGACCCGGGGAGCTGTTTTTT
TRBV28	few	TRBJ1-1	-	CASRGRVGTEAFF	TGTGCCAGCAGAGGGAGGGTGGGCACTGAAGCTTTCTTT
TRBV7-2	-	TRBJ2-7	TRBD1	CASSPTAGTGTYEQYF	TGTGCCAGCAGCCCTACGGCCGGGACAGGAACCTACGAGCAGTACTTC
TRBV28	-	TRBJ1-2	-	CATSYWGYTF	TGTGCCACTTCGTACTGGGGCTACACCTTC
TRBV10-3	-	TRBJ2-3	-	CAISSFSSTDTQYF	TGTGCCATCTCTAGCTTTTCTAGCACAGATACGCAGTATTTT
TRBV19	-	TRBJ2-6	TRBD1	CASTTDRLYSGANVLTF	TGTGCCAGTACTACGGACAGGCTGTACTCTGGGGCCAACGTCCTGACTTTC
TRBV10-3	-	TRBJ1-2	TRBD1	CAISPTGAGSYGYTF	TGTGCCATCAGCCCGACAGGGGCCGGCAGCTATGGCTACACCTTC
TRBV28	-	TRBJ1-2	TRBD1	CASSHGTGGKDGYTF	TGTGCCAGCAGCCACGGGACAGGGGGGAAAGATGGCTACACCTTC
TRBV15	once	TRBJ1-2	-	CATSGGNYGYTF	TGTGCCACCAGCGGGGGGAACTATGGCTACACCTTC
TRBV7-3	-	TRBJ2-3	-	CASSLRRADTQYF	TGTGCCAGCAGCTTAAGGCGGGCTGATACGCAGTATTTT
TRBV7-3	-	TRBJ2-5	TRBD2	CASGLAGAQETQYF	TGTGCCAGCGGGTTAGCGGGAGCCCAAGAGACCCAGTACTTC
TRBV18	-	TRBJ1-4	TRBD1	CASGGGLNEKLFF	TGTGCCAGCGGAGGGGGCCTGAATGAAAAACTGTTTTTT
TRBV19	-	TRBJ1-5	TRBD1	CASSSSTGTANQPQHF	TGTGCCAGTAGTTCCTCAACCGGGACAGCAAATCAGCCCCAGCATTTT
TRBV4-3	-	TRBJ2-4	-	CASSQGARTGSKNIQYF	TGCGCCAGCAGCCAAGGGGCAAGAACGGGGTCCAAAAACATTCAGTACTTC
TRBV2	once	TRBJ1-5	-	CASKAGRARGQPQHF	TGTGCCAGCAAGGCCGGGAGAGCCAGGGGTCAGCCCCAGCATTTT
TRBV5-5	medium-sized	TRBJ2-1	TRBD1	CASSQQGTYNEQFF	TGTGCCAGCAGCCAACAGGGGACCTACAATGAGCAGTTCTTC
TRBV11-3	-	TRBJ2-2	-	CASSFPGDRLNTGELFF	TGTGCCAGCAGCTTCCCGGGTGACAGATTGAACACCGGGGAGCTGTTTTTT
TRBV27	-	TRBJ2-2	TRBD1	CASSLKAVRGTGELFF	TGTGCCAGCAGCCTCAAGGCGGTCAGGGGGACCGGGGAGCTGTTTTTT
TRBV27	-	TRBJ1-1	-	CASSLSRGGVDTEAFF	TGTGCCAGCAGTTTATCGAGGGGTGGGGTGGACACTGAAGCTTTCTTT
TRBV7-6	-	TRBJ1-2	-	CASSAAAYGGYTF	TGTGCCAGCAGCGCCGCAGCCTATGGCGGCTACACCTTC
TRBV5-1	-	TRBJ2-7	-	CASRSTGAGEQYF	TGCGCCAGCAGATCAACCGGGGCGGGCGAGCAGTACTTC
TRBV28	-	TRBJ1-6	TRBD1	CASSFSGTENSPLHF	TGTGCCAGCAGTTTTAGTGGGACAGAAAATTCACCCCTCCACTTT
TRBV6-1	-	TRBJ2-7	-	CASRLAGEQYF	TGTGCCAGCAGGCTTGCAGGGGAGCAGTACTTC
TRBV6-5	-	TRBJ1-3	-	CASSEYNERNTIYF	TGTGCCAGCAGTGAGTACAACGAGAGAAACACCATATATTTT
TRBV5-1	-	TRBJ2-5	-	CASSQTGTAVGTQYF	TGCGCCAGCAGCCAAACCGGGACTGCCGTCGGGACCCAGTACTTC
TRBV6-1	-	TRBJ2-3	-	CASSETPRFTDTQYF	TGTGCCAGCAGTGAAACACCCCGTTTCACAGATACGCAGTATTTT
TRBV5-1	-	TRBJ2-2	-	CASRPLGGYTGELFF	TGCGCCAGCAGACCCCTAGGCGGCTACACCGGGGAGCTGTTTTTT